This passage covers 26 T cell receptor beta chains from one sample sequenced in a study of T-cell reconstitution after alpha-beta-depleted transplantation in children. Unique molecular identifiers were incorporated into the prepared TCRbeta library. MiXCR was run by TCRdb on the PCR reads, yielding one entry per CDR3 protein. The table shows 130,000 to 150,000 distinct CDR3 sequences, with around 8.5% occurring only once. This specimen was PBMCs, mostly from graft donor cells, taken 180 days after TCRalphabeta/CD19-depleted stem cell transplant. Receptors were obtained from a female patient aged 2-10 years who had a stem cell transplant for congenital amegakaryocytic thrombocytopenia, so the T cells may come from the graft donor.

In DNA form, the CDR3 reads TGTGCCAGCAGTTCCGTTAGGGGGACTAGCGGGTTCAATGAGCAGTTCTTC. Translated: CASSSVRGTSGFNEQFF. V and J are TRBV28 and TRBJ2-1, with 12 bases aligning to TRBD2. The V and J ends lost 4 bases and 6 bases, in that order; junction bases with no gene match: 10. Per the germline V gene, CDR1 is MDHEN and CDR2 is SYDVKM. The CDR3 length is 17 residues.

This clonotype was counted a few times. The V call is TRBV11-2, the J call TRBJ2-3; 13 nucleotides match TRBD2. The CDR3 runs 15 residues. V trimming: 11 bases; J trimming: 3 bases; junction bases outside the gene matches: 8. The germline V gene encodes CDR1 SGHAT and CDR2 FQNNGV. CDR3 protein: CALLSLAGGTDTQYF. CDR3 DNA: TGTGCCCTACTATCACTAGCGGGGGGGACAGATACGCAGTATTTT.

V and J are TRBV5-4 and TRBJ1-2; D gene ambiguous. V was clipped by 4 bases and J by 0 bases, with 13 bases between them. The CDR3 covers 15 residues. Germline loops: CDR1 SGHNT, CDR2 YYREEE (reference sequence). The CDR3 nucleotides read TGTGCCAGCAGCCCGCCGGGAGCAACTAACTATGGCTACACCTTC. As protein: CASSPPGATNYGYTF.

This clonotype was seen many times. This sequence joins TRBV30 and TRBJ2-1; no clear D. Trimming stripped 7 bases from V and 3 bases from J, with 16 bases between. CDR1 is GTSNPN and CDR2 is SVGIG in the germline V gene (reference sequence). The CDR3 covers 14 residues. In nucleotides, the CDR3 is TGTGCCTCCCTCGCGGAGCCTCACTACAATGAGCAGTTCTTC. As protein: CASLAEPHYNEQFF.

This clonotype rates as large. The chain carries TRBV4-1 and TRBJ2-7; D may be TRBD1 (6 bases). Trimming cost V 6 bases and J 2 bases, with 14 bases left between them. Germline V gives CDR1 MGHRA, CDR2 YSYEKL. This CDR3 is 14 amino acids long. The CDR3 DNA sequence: TGCGCCAGCAGACAAAGGACAGAAGCCTACGAGCAGTACTTC. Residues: CASRQRTEAYEQYF.

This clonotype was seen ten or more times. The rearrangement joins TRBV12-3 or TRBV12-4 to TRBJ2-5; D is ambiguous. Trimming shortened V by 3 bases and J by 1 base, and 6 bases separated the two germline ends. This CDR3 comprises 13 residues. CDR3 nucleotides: TGTGCCAGCAGTTTTGGCAGCCAAGAGACCCAGTACTTC. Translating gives CASSFGSQETQYF.

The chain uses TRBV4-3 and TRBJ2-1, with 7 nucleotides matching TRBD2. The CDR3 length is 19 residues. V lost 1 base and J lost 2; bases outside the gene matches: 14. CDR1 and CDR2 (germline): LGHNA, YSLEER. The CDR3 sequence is CASSQGLADPGSPYNEQFF. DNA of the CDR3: TGCGCCAGCAGCCAAGGACTAGCCGATCCGGGTAGTCCCTACAATGAGCAGTTCTTC.

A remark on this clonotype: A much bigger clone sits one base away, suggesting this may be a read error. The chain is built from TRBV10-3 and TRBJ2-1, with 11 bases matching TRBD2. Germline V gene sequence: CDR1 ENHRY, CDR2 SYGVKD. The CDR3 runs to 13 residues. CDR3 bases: TGTGCCATCGGCCTAGCGGGAGGCAATGTGCAGTTCTTC. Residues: CAIGLAGGNVQFF.

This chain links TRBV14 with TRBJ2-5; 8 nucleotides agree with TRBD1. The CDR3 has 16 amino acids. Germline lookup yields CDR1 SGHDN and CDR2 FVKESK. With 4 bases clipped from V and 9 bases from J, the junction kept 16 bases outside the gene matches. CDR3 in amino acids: CASSPRRRTGRTPQYF. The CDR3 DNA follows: TGTGCCAGCAGCCCCCGACGTCGGACAGGGAGGACGCCCCAGTACTTC. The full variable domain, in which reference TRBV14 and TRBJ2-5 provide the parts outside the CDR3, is EAGVTQFPSHSVIEKGQTVTLRCDPISGHDNLYWYRRVMGKEIKFLLHFVKESKQDESGMPNNRFLAERTGGTYSTLKVQPAELEDSGVYFCASSPRRRTGRTPQYFGPGTRLLVL.

The CDR3 reads CSADAGPNTEAFF. CDR3 DNA sequence: TGCAGTGCGGATGCGGGACCGAACACTGAAGCTTTCTTT. The chain uses TRBV20-1 and TRBJ1-1, with a weak D call TRBD1 (5 bases). Trimming stripped 6 bases from V and 1 base from J, with 12 bases between. Germline-derived CDR1 and CDR2 are DFQATT and SNEGSKA (reference sequence). The CDR3 is 13 amino acids.

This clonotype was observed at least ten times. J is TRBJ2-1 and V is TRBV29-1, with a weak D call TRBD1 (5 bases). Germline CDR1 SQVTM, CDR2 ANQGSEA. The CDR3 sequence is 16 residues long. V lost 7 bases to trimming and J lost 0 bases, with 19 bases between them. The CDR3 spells CSAVGWGTSSYNEQFF. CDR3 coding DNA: TGCAGCGCCGTTGGGTGGGGCACCAGCTCCTACAATGAGCAGTTCTTC.

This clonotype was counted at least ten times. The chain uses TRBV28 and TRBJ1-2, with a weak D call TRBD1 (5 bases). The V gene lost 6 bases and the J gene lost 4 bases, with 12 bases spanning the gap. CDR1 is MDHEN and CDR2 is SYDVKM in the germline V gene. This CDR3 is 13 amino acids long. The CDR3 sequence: CASRPQVLYGYTF. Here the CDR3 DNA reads TGTGCCAGCAGACCACAGGTCCTCTATGGCTACACCTTC.

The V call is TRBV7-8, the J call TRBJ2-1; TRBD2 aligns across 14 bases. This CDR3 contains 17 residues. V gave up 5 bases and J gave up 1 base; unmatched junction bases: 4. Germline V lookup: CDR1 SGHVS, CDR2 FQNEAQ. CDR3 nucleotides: TGTGCCAGCAGCACGGGACTAGCGGGGGCATCCTACAATGAGCAGTTCTTC. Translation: CASSTGLAGASYNEQFF. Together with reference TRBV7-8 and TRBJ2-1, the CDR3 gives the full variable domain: GAGVSQSPRYKVAKRGQDVALRCDPISGHVSLFWYQQALGQGPEFLTYFQNEAQLDKSGLPSDRFFAERPEGSVSTLKIQRTQQEDSAVYLCASSTGLAGASYNEQFFGPGTRLTVL.

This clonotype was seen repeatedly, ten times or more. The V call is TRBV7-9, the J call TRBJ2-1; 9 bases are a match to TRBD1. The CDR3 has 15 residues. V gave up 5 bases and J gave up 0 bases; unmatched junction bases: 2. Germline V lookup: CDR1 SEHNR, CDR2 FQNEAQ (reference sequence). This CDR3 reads CASSGDRDSYNEQFF. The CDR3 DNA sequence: TGTGCCAGCAGCGGGGACAGGGACTCCTACAATGAGCAGTTCTTC. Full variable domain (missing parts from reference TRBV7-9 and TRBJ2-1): DTGVSQNPRHKITKRGQNVTFRCDPISEHNRLYWYRQTLGQGPEFLTYFQNEAQLEKSRLLSDRFSAERPKGSFSTLEIQRTEQGDSAMYLCASSGDRDSYNEQFFGPGTRLTVL.

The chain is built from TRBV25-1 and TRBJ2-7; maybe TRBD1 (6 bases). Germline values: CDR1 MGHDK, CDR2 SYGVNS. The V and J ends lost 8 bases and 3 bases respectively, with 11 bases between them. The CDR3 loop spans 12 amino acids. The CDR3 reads CASQGTFYEQYF. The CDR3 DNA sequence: TGTGCCAGCCAAGGGACATTCTACGAGCAGTACTTC.

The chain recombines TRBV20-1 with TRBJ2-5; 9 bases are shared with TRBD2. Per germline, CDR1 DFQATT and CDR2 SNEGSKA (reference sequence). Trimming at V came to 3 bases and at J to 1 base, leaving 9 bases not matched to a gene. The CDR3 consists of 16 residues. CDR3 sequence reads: CSARGRAGGRQETQYF. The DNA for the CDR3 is TGCAGTGCTAGGGGGAGAGCGGGGGGCCGCCAAGAGACCCAGTACTTC.

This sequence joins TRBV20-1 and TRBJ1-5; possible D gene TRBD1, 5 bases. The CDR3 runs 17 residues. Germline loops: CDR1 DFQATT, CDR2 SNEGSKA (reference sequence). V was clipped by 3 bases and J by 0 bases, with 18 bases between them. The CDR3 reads CSARTTGDLYSNQPQHF. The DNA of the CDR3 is TGCAGTGCTAGGACTACAGGAGATTTATATAGCAATCAGCCCCAGCATTTT.

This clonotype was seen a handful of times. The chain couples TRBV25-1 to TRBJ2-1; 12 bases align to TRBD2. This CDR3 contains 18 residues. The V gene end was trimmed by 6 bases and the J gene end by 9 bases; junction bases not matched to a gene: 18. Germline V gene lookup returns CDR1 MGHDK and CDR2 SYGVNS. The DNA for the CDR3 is TGTGCCAGCAGCAGGACAGGAAAGACTAGCGGGAGCTTCGGTGAGCAGTTCTTC. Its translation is CASSRTGKTSGSFGEQFF.

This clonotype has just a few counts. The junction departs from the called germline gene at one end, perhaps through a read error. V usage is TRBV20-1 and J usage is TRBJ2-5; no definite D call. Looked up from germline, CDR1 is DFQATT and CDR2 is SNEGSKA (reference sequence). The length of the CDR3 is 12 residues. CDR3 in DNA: TGCAGTGTTAGACGGCTAGTTGAGACCCAGTACTTC. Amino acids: CSVRRLVETQYF.

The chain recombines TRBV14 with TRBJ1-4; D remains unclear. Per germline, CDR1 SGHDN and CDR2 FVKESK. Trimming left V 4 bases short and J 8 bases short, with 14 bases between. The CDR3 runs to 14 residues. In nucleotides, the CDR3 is TGTGCCAGCAGCCGCCATGAGAGGACGGAAAAACTGTTTTTT. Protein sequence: CASSRHERTEKLFF.

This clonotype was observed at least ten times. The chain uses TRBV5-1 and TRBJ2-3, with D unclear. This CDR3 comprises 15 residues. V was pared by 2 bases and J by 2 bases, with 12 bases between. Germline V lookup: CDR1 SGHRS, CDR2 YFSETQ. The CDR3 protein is CASSFLGWITDTQYF. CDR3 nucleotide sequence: TGCGCCAGCAGCTTCTTGGGGTGGATCACAGATACGCAGTATTTT.

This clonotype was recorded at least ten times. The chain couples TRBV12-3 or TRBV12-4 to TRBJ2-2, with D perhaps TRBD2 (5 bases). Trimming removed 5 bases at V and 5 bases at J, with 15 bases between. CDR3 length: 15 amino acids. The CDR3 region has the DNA TGTGCCAGCAGTCGGAGGAGGAGGCGAACCGGGGAGCTGTTTTTT. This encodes CASSRRRRRTGELFF.

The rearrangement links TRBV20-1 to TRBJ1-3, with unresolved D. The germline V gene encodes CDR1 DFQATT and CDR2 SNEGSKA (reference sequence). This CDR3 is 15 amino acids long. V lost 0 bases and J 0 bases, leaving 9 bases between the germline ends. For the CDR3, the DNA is TGCAGTGCTAGAGAGAGGACGGTCTCTGGAAACACCATATATTTT. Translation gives CSARERTVSGNTIYF.

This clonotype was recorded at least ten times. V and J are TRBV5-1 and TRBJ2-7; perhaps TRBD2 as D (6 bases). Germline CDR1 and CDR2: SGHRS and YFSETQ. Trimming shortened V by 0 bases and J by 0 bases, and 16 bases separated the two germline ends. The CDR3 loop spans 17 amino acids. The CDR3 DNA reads TGCGCCAGCAGCTTGGCCCGGGTAGACGGGAGCTCCTACGAGCAGTACTTC. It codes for CASSLARVDGSSYEQYF.

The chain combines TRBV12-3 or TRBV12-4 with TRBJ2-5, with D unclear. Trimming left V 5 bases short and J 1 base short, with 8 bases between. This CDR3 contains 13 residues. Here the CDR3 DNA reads TGTGCCAGCAGTAGCGACACCCAAGAGACCCAGTACTTC. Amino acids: CASSSDTQETQYF.

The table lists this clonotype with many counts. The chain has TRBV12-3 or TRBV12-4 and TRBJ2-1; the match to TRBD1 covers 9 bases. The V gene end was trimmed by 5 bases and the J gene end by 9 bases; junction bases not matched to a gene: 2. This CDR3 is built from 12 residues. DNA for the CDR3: TGTGCCAGCAGTGAGACAGGGGGTGAGCAGTTCTTC. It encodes CASSETGGEQFF.